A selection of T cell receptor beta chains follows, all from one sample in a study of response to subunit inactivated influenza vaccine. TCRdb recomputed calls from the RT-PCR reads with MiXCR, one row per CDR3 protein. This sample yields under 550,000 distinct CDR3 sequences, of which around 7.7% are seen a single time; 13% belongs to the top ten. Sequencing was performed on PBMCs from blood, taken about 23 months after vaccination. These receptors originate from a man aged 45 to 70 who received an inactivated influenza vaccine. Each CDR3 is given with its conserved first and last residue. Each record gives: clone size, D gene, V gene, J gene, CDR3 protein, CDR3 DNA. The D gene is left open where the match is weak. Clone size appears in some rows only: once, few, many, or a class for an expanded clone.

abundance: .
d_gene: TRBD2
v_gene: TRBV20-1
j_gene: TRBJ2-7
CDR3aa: CSGLDLAGNSYEQYF
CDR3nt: TGCAGTGGCCTAGACCTAGCGGGGAACTCCTACGAGCAGTACTTC

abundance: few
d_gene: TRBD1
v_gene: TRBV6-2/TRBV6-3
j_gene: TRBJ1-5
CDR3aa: CASSYSRQRGLQLYQPQHF
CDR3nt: TGTGCCAGCAGTTACTCGAGGCAGAGGGGGCTTCAATTATATCAGCCCCAGCATTTT

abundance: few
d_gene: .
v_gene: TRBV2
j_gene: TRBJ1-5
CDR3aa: CASSAITVDQPQHF
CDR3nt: TGTGCCAGCAGTGCCATAACGGTTGATCAGCCCCAGCATTTT

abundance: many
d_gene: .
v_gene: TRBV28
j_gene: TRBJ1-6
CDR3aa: CASSLYSPLHF
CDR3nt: TGTGCCAGCAGTTTATATTCACCCCTCCACTTT

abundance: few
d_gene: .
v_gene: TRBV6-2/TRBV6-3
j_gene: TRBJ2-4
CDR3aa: CASRRDTGLIGNIQYF
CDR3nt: TGTGCCAGCAGGAGGGACACTGGCTTAATCGGAAACATTCAGTACTTC

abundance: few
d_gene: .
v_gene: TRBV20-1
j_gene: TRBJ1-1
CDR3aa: CSARSANSRSTEAFF
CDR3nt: TGCAGTGCTAGATCCGCAAATTCTCGGAGCACTGAAGCTTTCTTT

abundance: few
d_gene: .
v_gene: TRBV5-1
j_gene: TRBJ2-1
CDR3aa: CASSLAWRAGNEQFF
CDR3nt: TGCGCCAGCAGCTTGGCCTGGAGGGCGGGCAATGAGCAGTTCTTC

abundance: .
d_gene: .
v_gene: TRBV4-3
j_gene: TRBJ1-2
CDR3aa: CASSQAMGAGYGYTF
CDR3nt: TGCGCCAGCAGCCAAGCGATGGGGGCAGGTTATGGCTACACCTTC

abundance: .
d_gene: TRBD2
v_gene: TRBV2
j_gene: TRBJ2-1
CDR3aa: CASSEASGLAGVEQFF
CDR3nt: TGTGCCAGCAGTGAAGCAAGCGGACTAGCGGGAGTTGAGCAGTTCTTC

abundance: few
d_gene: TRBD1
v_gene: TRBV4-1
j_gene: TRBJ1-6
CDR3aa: CASRGGQRDSSYNSPLHF
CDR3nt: TGCGCCAGCAGAGGGGGACAGCGAGATAGCTCCTATAATTCACCCCTCCACTTT

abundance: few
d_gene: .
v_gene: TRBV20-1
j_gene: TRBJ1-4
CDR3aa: CSAQSAGGSEKLFF
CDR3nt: TGCAGTGCGCAATCCGCCGGGGGAAGTGAAAAACTGTTTTTT

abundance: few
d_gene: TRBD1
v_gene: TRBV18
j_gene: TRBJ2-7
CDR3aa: CASSEYAGGAYEQYF
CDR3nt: TGTGCCAGCTCAGAGTATGCAGGGGGCGCGTACGAGCAGTACTTC

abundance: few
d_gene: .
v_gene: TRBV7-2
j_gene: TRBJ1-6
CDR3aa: CASSLVSRGDSPLHF
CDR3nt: TGTGCCAGCAGCTTAGTATCCAGGGGTGATTCACCCCTCCACTTT

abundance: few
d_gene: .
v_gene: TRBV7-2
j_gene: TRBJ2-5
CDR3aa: CASSLAASGSGETQYF
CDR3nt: TGTGCCAGCAGCTTAGCGGCGTCAGGGAGTGGAGAGACCCAGTACTTC

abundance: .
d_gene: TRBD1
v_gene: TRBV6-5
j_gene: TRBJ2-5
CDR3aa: CASSSPGTGPQETQYF
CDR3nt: TGTGCCAGCAGTTCTCCCGGGACAGGACCTCAAGAGACCCAGTACTTC

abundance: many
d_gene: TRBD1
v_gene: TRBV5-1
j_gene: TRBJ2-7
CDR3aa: CASTWGAGGNYEQYF
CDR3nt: TGCGCCAGCACCTGGGGGGCAGGGGGCAACTACGAGCAGTACTTC

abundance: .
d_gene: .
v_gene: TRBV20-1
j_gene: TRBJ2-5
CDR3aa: CSARDFGRKTQYF
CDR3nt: TGCAGTGCTAGAGATTTCGGTAGAAAGACCCAGTACTTC

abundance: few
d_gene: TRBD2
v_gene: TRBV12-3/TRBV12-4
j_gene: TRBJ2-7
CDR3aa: CASSTSGGAHEQYF
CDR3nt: TGTGCCAGCAGCACTAGCGGGGGGGCCCACGAGCAGTACTTC

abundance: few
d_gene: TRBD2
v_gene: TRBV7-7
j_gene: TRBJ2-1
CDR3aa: CASSLDGGYNEQFF
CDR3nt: TGTGCCAGCAGCTTAGACGGGGGGTACAATGAGCAGTTCTTC

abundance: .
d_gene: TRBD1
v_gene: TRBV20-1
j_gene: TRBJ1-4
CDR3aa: CSARSTGGDEKLFF
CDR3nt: TGCAGTGCGAGGAGTACAGGGGGCGATGAAAAACTGTTTTTT

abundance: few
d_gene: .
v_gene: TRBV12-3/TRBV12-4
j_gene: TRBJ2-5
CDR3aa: CASSPSRGQTQYF
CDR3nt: TGTGCCAGCAGCCCCTCGAGGGGACAGACCCAGTACTTC

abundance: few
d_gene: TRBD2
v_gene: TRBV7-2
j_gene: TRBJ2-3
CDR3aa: CASSFGLAGYTDTQYF
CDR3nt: TGTGCCAGCAGCTTTGGACTAGCGGGGTACACAGATACGCAGTATTTT

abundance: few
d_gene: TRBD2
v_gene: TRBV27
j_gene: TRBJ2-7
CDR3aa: CASSFRSAGRFLYEQYF
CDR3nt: TGTGCCAGCAGTTTCCGATCGGCCGGGAGGTTCCTCTACGAGCAGTACTTC

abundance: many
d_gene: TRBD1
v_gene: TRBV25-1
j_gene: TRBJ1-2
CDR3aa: CASSEYRTGSYGYTF
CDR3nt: TGTGCCAGCAGTGAATATCGGACAGGGAGCTATGGCTACACCTTC

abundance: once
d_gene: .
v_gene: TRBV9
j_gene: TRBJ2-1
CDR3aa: CASSSPGGALNEQFF
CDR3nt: TGTGCCAGCAGCTCCCCCGGGGGTGCACTCAATGAGCAGTTCTTC

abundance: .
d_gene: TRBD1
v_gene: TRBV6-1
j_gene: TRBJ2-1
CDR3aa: CASTRTGGYNEQFF
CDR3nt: TGTGCCAGCACCCGGACAGGGGGCTACAATGAGCAGTTCTTC

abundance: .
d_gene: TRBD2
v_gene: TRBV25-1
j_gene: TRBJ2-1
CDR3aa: CASSEAGLAGGNEQFF
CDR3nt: TGTGCCAGCAGTGAAGCGGGACTAGCGGGAGGGAATGAGCAGTTCTTC

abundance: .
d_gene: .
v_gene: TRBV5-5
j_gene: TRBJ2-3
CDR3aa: CASSLPGTASTDTQYF
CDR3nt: TGTGCCAGCAGCTTACCCGGGACCGCGAGCACAGATACGCAGTATTTT

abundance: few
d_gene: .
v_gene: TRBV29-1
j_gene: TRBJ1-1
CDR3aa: CSVGVGPGTEAFF
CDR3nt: TGCAGCGTTGGCGTAGGGCCGGGCACTGAAGCTTTCTTT

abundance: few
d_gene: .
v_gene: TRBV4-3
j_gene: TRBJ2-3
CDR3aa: CASSQDAGSDTQYF
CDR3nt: TGCGCCAGCAGCCAAGACGCAGGATCAGATACGCAGTATTTT

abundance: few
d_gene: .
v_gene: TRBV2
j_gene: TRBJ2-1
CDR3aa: CASSFLQGGYNEQFF
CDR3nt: TGTGCCAGCAGTTTTTTACAGGGGGGGTACAATGAGCAGTTCTTC

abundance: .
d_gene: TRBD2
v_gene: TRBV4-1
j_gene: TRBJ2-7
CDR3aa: CASSQEGDYHEQYF
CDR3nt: TGCGCCAGCAGCCAAGAGGGGGACTATCACGAGCAGTACTTC

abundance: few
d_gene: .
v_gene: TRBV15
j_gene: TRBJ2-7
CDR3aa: CATSIRQAYEQYF
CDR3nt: TGTGCCACCAGCATCAGACAGGCCTACGAGCAGTACTTC

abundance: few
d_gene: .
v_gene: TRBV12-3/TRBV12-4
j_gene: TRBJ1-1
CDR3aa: CASKQGSNTEAFF
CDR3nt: TGTGCCAGCAAACAGGGCTCGAACACTGAAGCTTTCTTT

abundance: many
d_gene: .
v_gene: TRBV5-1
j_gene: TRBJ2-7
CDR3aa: CASSLGSSYEQYF
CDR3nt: TGTGCCAGCAGCTTGGGCAGCTCCTACGAGCAGTACTTC

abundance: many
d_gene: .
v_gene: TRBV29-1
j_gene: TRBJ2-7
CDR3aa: CSVMGDYEQYF
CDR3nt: TGCAGCGTTATGGGGGATTACGAGCAGTACTTC

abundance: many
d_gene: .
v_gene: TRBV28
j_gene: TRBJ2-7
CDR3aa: CASSRPLNEQYF
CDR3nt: TGTGCCAGCAGTCGTCCACTTAACGAGCAGTACTTC

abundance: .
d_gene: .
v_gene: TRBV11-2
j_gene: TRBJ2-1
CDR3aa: CASSLGTGVHNEQFF
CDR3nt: TGTGCCAGCAGCTTAGGAACGGGAGTCCACAATGAGCAGTTCTTC